Presented here are 16 T cell receptor beta chains from one specimen sequenced in a study of blood T cell repertoires in COVID-19. The protocol was immunoSEQ multiplex PCR, while the TCRdb copy is restricted to in-frame clones and leaves out a portion. The data hold about 110,000 clones, with about three quarters observed a single time. Sample: peripheral blood. The receptors here all came from an elderly woman with active or convalescent COVID-19.

The rearrangement uses TRBV7-3 and TRBJ2-3; 14 nucleotides align to TRBD2. The CDR3 extends over 15 amino acids. Germline CDR1 reads SGHTA; CDR2 reads FQGTGA. J was trimmed by 6 bases and V by 4 bases; bases with no gene match: 3. CDR3 coding DNA: TGTGCCAGCAGCTCTCGGACTAGCGGGAGGGATACGCAGTATTTT. Encoded protein: CASSSRTSGRDTQYF.

The rearrangement uses TRBV4-1 and TRBJ2-7, with D possibly matching TRBD2 (5 bases). This CDR3 is built from 15 residues. Deletions cut 1 base from V and 6 bases from J, with 16 bases between. Germline V gene lookup returns CDR1 MGHRA and CDR2 YSYEKL. The CDR3 sequence is CASSQASVEGIEQYF. The CDR3 DNA reads as TGCGCCAGCAGCCAAGCTTCTGTAGAGGGAATCGAGCAGTACTTC.

V and J are TRBV7-9 and TRBJ1-4; the match to TRBD1 covers 7 bases. V dropped 5 bases and J dropped 4; count of bases not matched to a gene: 7. This CDR3 spans 15 amino acids. Germline lookup yields CDR1 SEHNR and CDR2 FQNEAQ (reference sequence). CDR3: CASSPDRVINEKLFF. Written as DNA, the CDR3 is TGTGCCAGCAGCCCTGACAGGGTCATTAATGAAAAACTGTTTTTT.

The V call is TRBV27, the J call TRBJ2-1, with 7 bases that match TRBD2. The CDR3 sequence is 16 residues long. V lost 5 bases, J lost 10 bases, and 17 bases stayed unmatched. The germline gives CDR1 MNHEY, CDR2 SMNVEV (reference sequence). CDR3 sequence: CASSAARGGGQWEQFF. CDR3 coding DNA: TGTGCCAGCAGTGCGGCCCGTGGGGGGGGTCAATGGGAGCAGTTCTTC.

V gene TRBV3-1 (or the pseudogene TRBV3-2) combines with J gene TRBJ2-7; 9 bases are shared with TRBD1. In germline, CDR1 is LGHDT, CDR2 YNNKEL (reference sequence). V lost 4 bases, J lost 3 bases, and 4 bases stayed unmatched. This CDR3 spans 14 amino acids. CDR3 nucleotides: TGTGCCAGCAGCCCGAGGACAGGGGACTACGAGCAGTACTTC. Translating it yields CASSPRTGDYEQYF.

The chain employs TRBV11-2 and TRBJ2-1; the D is unclear. Trimming removed 5 bases from V and 0 bases from J, with 23 bases in between. This CDR3 comprises 19 residues. CDR1 and CDR2 (germline): SGHAT, FQNNGV. CDR3 sequence (DNA): TGTGCCAGCAGCCATTCGGCTAGTGGCTCGAAGAGCTCCTACAATGAGCAGTTCTTC. As protein: CASSHSASGSKSSYNEQFF.

This clone is a singleton in its sample. This rearrangement joins TRBV5-4 to TRBJ1-1; possibly TRBD1 for D (5 bases). Germline V gene lookup returns CDR1 SGHNT and CDR2 YYREEE (reference sequence). V was shortened by 5 bases and J by 5 bases, with 16 bases between the two germline ends. The CDR3 loop spans 14 amino acids. In DNA form, the CDR3 reads TGTGCCAGCAGATGGGGGGATGGTGCAACTGAAGCTTTCTTT. Translation gives CASRWGDGATEAFF.

The chain uses TRBV15 and TRBJ1-2; D is perhaps TRBD1 (5 bases). Looked up from germline, CDR1 is LNHNV and CDR2 is YYDKDF (reference sequence). The CDR3 has 13 amino acids. Trimming cost V 5 bases and J 6 bases, with 13 bases left between them. CDR3 in DNA: TGTGCCACCAGCCTCCGCGGAGGGGATGGCTACACCTTC. This codes for CATSLRGGDGYTF.

The chain couples TRBV12-3 or TRBV12-4 to TRBJ2-2; possibly TRBD2 for D (6 bases). The CDR3 consists of 12 residues. Trimming cost V 6 bases and J 7 bases, with 9 bases left between them. The CDR3 DNA reads TGTGCCAGCAGATCGGACTACGGGGAGCTGTTTTTT. Its translation is CASRSDYGELFF.

This chain links TRBV27 with TRBJ1-2; D gene uncertain. Germline V gene data show CDR1 as MNHEY and CDR2 as SMNVEV (reference sequence). V gave up 3 bases and J gave up 2 bases, with 7 bases separating them. This CDR3 contains 13 residues. The CDR3 loop is CASSFGGNYGYTF. The CDR3 bases are TGTGCCAGCAGTTTTGGAGGGAACTATGGCTACACCTTC.

The chain combines TRBV28 with TRBJ2-3; D remains ambiguous. The V end lost 2 bases, the J end lost 4 bases, and 13 bases lay between the germline ends. Germline-derived CDR1 and CDR2 are MDHEN and SYDVKM. The CDR3 spans 15 residues. In DNA form, the CDR3 reads TGTGCCAGCAGTTTAGGCCCCCACATTCCAGATACGCAGTATTTT. Amino acids: CASSLGPHIPDTQYF. The whole variable domain, filled in from reference TRBV28 and TRBJ2-3, reads DVKVTQSSRYLVKRTGEKVFLECVQDMDHENMFWYRQDPGLGLRLIYFSYDVKMKEKGDIPEGYSVSREKKERFSLILESASTNQTSMYLCASSLGPHIPDTQYFGPGTRLTVL.

A few counts support this clone. J is TRBJ2-7 and V is TRBV6-4; D unresolved. In germline, CDR1 is MRHNA, CDR2 SNTAGT. CDR3 length: 12 residues. Deletions cut 4 bases from V and 3 bases from J, with 7 bases between. CDR3 loop: CASSAMCYEQYF. CDR3 sequence (DNA): TGTGCCAGCAGTGCCATGTGCTACGAGCAGTACTTC.

The V and J genes are TRBV4-2 and TRBJ2-2; a possible D gene is TRBD2 (6 bases). In germline, CDR1 is LGHNA, CDR2 YNFKEQ. CDR3 size: 16 residues. Trimming pared 4 bases from V and 4 bases from J, leaving 16 bases between. CDR3 bases: TGTGCCAGCAGCCCGATGGGGGGAGGAATCACCGGGGAGCTGTTTTTT. Protein sequence: CASSPMGGGITGELFF.

This rearrangement joins TRBV2 to TRBJ1-5; D is unresolved. The CDR3 runs to 14 residues. In germline, CDR1 is SNHLY, CDR2 FYNNEI. V was trimmed by 7 bases and J by 4 bases, leaving 14 bases between them. CDR3 DNA sequence: TGTGCCAGCACTCGAGATTCCCAAAATCAGCCCCAGCATTTT. Translation: CASTRDSQNQPQHF.

The chain employs TRBV11-2 and TRBJ2-1; D uncertain. V dropped 3 bases and J dropped 3 bases, with 15 bases sitting between them. Germline lookup yields CDR1 SGHAT and CDR2 FQNNGV. The CDR3 has 16 residues. The CDR3 sequence is CASSLRGSLGYNEQFF. In DNA form, the CDR3 reads TGTGCCAGCAGCTTGCGCGGCTCGCTTGGCTACAATGAGCAGTTCTTC.

The genes are TRBV9 and TRBJ2-3, with a tentative D call TRBD2 (5 bases). This CDR3 spans 17 amino acids. Between the trimmed V and J ends, which lost 4 bases and 6 bases, there was a span of 24 bases. CDR1 and CDR2 (germline): SGDLS, YYNGEE. CDR3 nucleotides: TGTGCCAGCAGCTCCCGACAAAGGACTTCCCTGACGGATACGCAGTATTTT. Translation gives CASSSRQRTSLTDTQYF.